These 3 T cell receptor beta chains were sequenced from one sample in a study of blood T cell repertoires in COVID-19. The data were produced by immunoSEQ multiplex PCR, yet TCRdb's version contains in-frame clones alone and is incomplete. The sample yields 200,000 to 300,000 clones, under 90% seen once. The sample taken for sequencing was peripheral blood. The receptors stem from a man in his fifties or sixties with acute or convalescent COVID-19.

The chain has TRBV11-2 and TRBJ2-7, with D possibly TRBD2 on 6 matching bases. Per the germline V gene, CDR1 is SGHAT and CDR2 is FQNNGV. This CDR3 contains 14 residues. V dropped 4 bases and J dropped 5 bases, with 15 bases sitting between them. CDR3 sequence: CASSSGRGSHEQYF. CDR3 nucleotides: TGTGCCAGCAGCTCCGGTCGGGGGAGTCACGAGCAGTACTTC.

The V call is TRBV15, the J call TRBJ1-1, with TRBD1 identical over 7 bases. Germline loops: CDR1 LNHNV, CDR2 YYDKDF (reference sequence). Trimming removed 5 bases from V and 10 bases from J; junction bases left unmatched: 13. The CDR3 contains 14 residues. The CDR3 sequence: CATSRAVQGGVAFF. In DNA, the CDR3 is TGTGCCACCAGCCGGGCAGTCCAGGGGGGCGTAGCTTTCTTT.

The chain links TRBV4-3 to TRBJ2-7, with 7 bases identical to TRBD2. Trimming took 1 base from V and 0 from J; bases not matched to a gene: 9. Germline V gene lookup returns CDR1 LGHNA and CDR2 YSLEER. This CDR3 has 17 amino acids. The chain's CDR3 is CASSQGDLAESSYEQYF. The CDR3 DNA reads TGCGCCAGCAGCCAAGGCGATCTAGCGGAAAGCTCCTACGAGCAGTACTTC.